The rows below give T cell receptor beta chains drawn from one sample of a study of PD-1 blockade in classical Hodgkin lymphoma. Generated by immunoSEQ multiplex PCR, the TCRdb table keeps only in-frame clones and is missing some. The sample has fewer than 40,000 clones; around 88% are singletons. Sequenced input: CD4+ T cells from blood. These receptors were obtained from a human donor with classical Hodgkin lymphoma. Each CDR3 is given with its conserved first and last residue. Each record gives: J gene, V gene, clone size, D gene, CDR3 protein, CDR3 DNA. D genes are given only for firm matches. Not every row has a clone size; where given, it reads once, few, many or a size class.

j_call: TRBJ1-5; v_call: TRBV10-3; clone_size: .; d_call: TRBD1; cdr3_aa: CAISTGTGYQPQHF; cdr3_nt: TGTGCCATCAGTACTGGGACAGGGTATCAGCCCCAGCATTTT
j_call: TRBJ1-2; v_call: TRBV18; clone_size: .; d_call: .; cdr3_aa: CASSPDSNYGYTF; cdr3_nt: TGTGCCAGCTCACCTGACAGCAACTATGGCTACACCTTC
j_call: TRBJ1-4; v_call: TRBV30; clone_size: few; d_call: .; cdr3_aa: CAWSVGGIDEKLFF; cdr3_nt: TGTGCCTGGAGTGTCGGCGGGATAGATGAAAAACTGTTTTTT
j_call: TRBJ2-2; v_call: TRBV5-1; clone_size: .; d_call: .; cdr3_aa: CASRLLGGELFF; cdr3_nt: TGCGCCAGCAGGTTACTAGGCGGGGAGCTGTTTTTT
j_call: TRBJ1-2; v_call: TRBV7-2; clone_size: .; d_call: .; cdr3_aa: CASTSNYGYTF; cdr3_nt: TGTGCCAGCACCTCGAACTATGGCTACACCTTC
j_call: TRBJ1-1; v_call: TRBV5-4; clone_size: .; d_call: .; cdr3_aa: CASSLGAGKVNTEAFF; cdr3_nt: TGTGCCAGCAGCTTGGGAGCGGGGAAGGTGAACACTGAAGCTTTCTTT
j_call: TRBJ1-2; v_call: TRBV27; clone_size: .; d_call: .; cdr3_aa: CASSRDRLSSNYGYTF; cdr3_nt: TGTGCCAGCAGTAGAGACAGACTATCTTCTAACTATGGCTACACCTTC
j_call: TRBJ1-1; v_call: TRBV28; clone_size: few; d_call: .; cdr3_aa: CASSLGGGTFF; cdr3_nt: TGTGCCAGCAGTTTAGGGGGAGGGACTTTCTTT
j_call: TRBJ1-2; v_call: TRBV10-2; clone_size: few; d_call: .; cdr3_aa: CASRTDGYGYTF; cdr3_nt: TGCGCCAGCAGAACGGACGGGTACGGCTACACCTTC
j_call: TRBJ1-5; v_call: TRBV2; clone_size: .; d_call: .; cdr3_aa: CASSEAEVSQPQHF; cdr3_nt: TGTGCCAGCAGTGAGGCGGAGGTCAGTCAGCCCCAGCATTTT
j_call: TRBJ2-7; v_call: TRBV10-3; clone_size: few; d_call: .; cdr3_aa: CAISEGVRDYEQYF; cdr3_nt: TGTGCCATCAGTGAGGGGGTGAGGGACTACGAGCAGTACTTC
j_call: TRBJ2-7; v_call: TRBV19; clone_size: .; d_call: TRBD1; cdr3_aa: CASSRTGGLYEQYF; cdr3_nt: TGTGCCAGTAGTAGGACAGGGGGCCTCTACGAGCAGTACTTC
j_call: TRBJ1-3; v_call: TRBV9; clone_size: .; d_call: .; cdr3_aa: CASSVEGSSGNTIYF; cdr3_nt: TGTGCCAGCAGCGTAGAGGGTAGCTCTGGAAACACCATATATTTT
j_call: TRBJ2-1; v_call: TRBV28; clone_size: .; d_call: .; cdr3_aa: CASSLQVGGGYNEQFF; cdr3_nt: TGTGCCAGCAGTTTACAGGTAGGGGGGGGCTACAATGAGCAGTTCTTC
j_call: TRBJ1-1; v_call: TRBV2; clone_size: few; d_call: TRBD1; cdr3_aa: CASREGQGETEAFF; cdr3_nt: TGTGCCAGCAGGGAAGGACAGGGGGAAACTGAAGCTTTCTTT